A single sample gave rise to the 20 T cell receptor beta chains below, sequenced in a study of blood T cell repertoires in COVID-19 (dated by TCRdb to between 2020 and 2021). Library generation was performed with the immunoSEQ multiplex PCR assay. Held by TCRdb, this immuneACCESS table contains in-frame sequences only and omits some clones. Under half of the omission traces to an unresolved V gene where checked; the cause of the rest is unknown. The sample data list about 68,000 clones, and approximately 92% of these were observed just once. Jointly, the top ten make up less than 9% of the sample. The sequencing sample was made of peripheral blood. These receptors originate from a human donor in a cohort sampled during active COVID-19.

This clone came up once. The V gene is TRBV7-2, the J gene TRBJ2-1, with 10 bases fitting TRBD2. The CDR3 totals 18 residues. J was trimmed by 1 base and V by 0 bases; bases with no gene match: 6. Per germline, CDR1 SGHTA and CDR2 FQGNSA. CDR3 nucleotide sequence: TGTGCCAGCAGCTTAGCGGCTAGCGGGGGCTCTTCCTACAATGAGCAGTTCTTC. Translated, it gives CASSLAASGGSSYNEQFF.

The chain is built from TRBV30 and TRBJ2-2, with D perhaps TRBD2 (7 bases). V was shortened by 2 bases and J by 4 bases, with 20 bases between the two germline ends. This CDR3 has 17 amino acids. Germline V CDR1 and CDR2: GTSNPN, SVGIG (reference sequence). This chain's CDR3 is CAWSLPGAGVLTGELFF. CDR3 DNA: TGTGCCTGGAGTCTCCCAGGGGCGGGGGTCCTCACCGGGGAGCTGTTTTTT.

The DNA of the CDR3 is TGTGCCAGTAGAACCTCCGCTACCCTCGGGGTTAGCAATCAGCCCCAGCATTTT. It translates to CASRTSATLGVSNQPQHF. V and J are TRBV19 and TRBJ1-5, with D uncertain. The CDR3 length is 18 residues. V lost 6 bases and J 0 bases, leaving 21 bases between the germline ends. CDR1 and CDR2 from the germline V gene are LNHDA and SQIVND (reference sequence).

This rearrangement joins TRBV5-5 to TRBJ1-6, with D maybe TRBD1 (6 bases). V lost 0 bases to trimming and J lost 6 bases, with 7 bases between them. The CDR3 runs 14 residues. Germline values: CDR1 SGHKS, CDR2 YYEKEE (reference sequence). This CDR3 reads CASSLDRVNSPLHF. In DNA form, the CDR3 reads TGTGCCAGCAGCTTGGACAGGGTTAATTCACCCCTCCACTTT. The variable domain in full, with the rest retrieved from reference TRBV5-5 and TRBJ1-6, is DAGVTQSPTHLIKTRGQQVTLRCSPISGHKSVSWYQQVLGQGPQFIFQYYEKEERGRGNFPDRFSARQFPNYSSELNVNALLLGDSALYLCASSLDRVNSPLHFGNGTRLTVT.

The gene calls are TRBV5-1 and TRBJ2-2; 8 bases align to TRBD2. This CDR3 region has 15 residues. Germline V CDR1 and CDR2: SGHRS, YFSETQ. After removal of 0 bases from V and 3 bases from J, the junction contained 1 base not matched to a gene. In DNA, the CDR3 is TGCGCCAGCAGCTTGGAGCGGGGGCACACCGGGGAGCTGTTTTTT. It codes for CASSLERGHTGELFF.

The chain joins TRBV10-1 to TRBJ2-4; TRBD1 is a possible D gene (5 bases). Germline CDR1 is WNHNN and CDR2 is SYGVQD (reference sequence). V dropped 3 bases and J dropped 3 bases, with 18 bases sitting between them. This CDR3 is built from 17 residues. The CDR3 DNA sequence: TGCGCCAGCAGTGATGGATCGGCAGGGTATAGCAAAAACATTCAGTACTTC. Protein: CASSDGSAGYSKNIQYF.

V gene TRBV30 combines with J gene TRBJ2-6, with a weak D call TRBD1 (6 bases). Trimming left V 5 bases short and J 2 bases short, with 13 bases between. Per germline, CDR1 GTSNPN and CDR2 SVGIG (reference sequence). The CDR3 covers 15 residues. The CDR3 coding sequence is TGTGCCTGGGAGGGGCCAGGGGCTGGGGCCAACGTCCTGACTTTC. Amino acid sequence: CAWEGPGAGANVLTF.

A few counts support this clone. The genes are TRBV6-5 and TRBJ1-6; the match to TRBD1 covers 9 bases. Unmatched junction bases numbered 7, after V lost 7 bases and J lost 9 bases. This CDR3 is built from 14 residues. The germline V gene encodes CDR1 MNHEY and CDR2 SVGAGI. CDR3 in DNA: TGTGCCAGCACCCGGACAGGGGTCGGTTCACCCCTCCACTTT. Protein product: CASTRTGVGSPLHF.

This rearrangement joins TRBV6-5 to TRBJ2-2; 7 bases fit TRBD1. The CDR3 is 15 residues long. CDR1 is MNHEY and CDR2 is SVGAGI in the germline V gene. The V gene end was trimmed by 6 bases and the J gene end by 1 base; junction bases not matched to a gene: 5. CDR3 in amino acids: CASRTGAQNTGELFF. CDR3 coding DNA: TGTGCCAGCAGAACAGGGGCCCAGAACACCGGGGAGCTGTTTTTT.

The chain employs TRBV7-9 and TRBJ2-3; 8 bases are a match to TRBD2. The ends lost 5 bases at V and 5 bases at J; junction bases unmatched: 12. The CDR3 loop spans 16 amino acids. Germline V gene lookup returns CDR1 SEHNR and CDR2 FQNEAQ (reference sequence). Here the CDR3 DNA reads TGTGCCAGCAGCCCCCAGGAGGGACTAGGGCAAGATACGCAGTATTTT. It specifies CASSPQEGLGQDTQYF.

This chain uses TRBV9 with TRBJ1-4, with TRBD1 as a possible D gene (6 bases). From germline, CDR1 is SGDLS and CDR2 YYNGEE. The CDR3 is 14 residues long. The V and J ends lost 4 bases and 5 bases respectively, with 12 bases between them. In nucleotides, the CDR3 is TGTGCCAGCAGCTTTGGACAGCCAAATGAAAAACTGTTTTTT. This gives the protein CASSFGQPNEKLFF.

This clone was seen once. The chain joins TRBV28 to TRBJ2-3; 7 bases map to TRBD2. Germline CDR1 is MDHEN and CDR2 is SYDVKM. V lost 3 bases and J lost 4; bases outside the gene matches: 1. The CDR3 loop spans 13 amino acids. CDR3 amino acids: CASSFGGADTQYF. DNA for the CDR3: TGTGCCAGCAGTTTTGGGGGGGCAGATACGCAGTATTTT.

The CDR3 sequence: CASRTGTSTGYTF. CDR3 coding DNA: TGCGCCAGCAGGACCGGGACTTCGACGGGCTACACCTTC. The J gene is TRBJ1-2, the V gene TRBV10-2, with D possibly being TRBD1 (5 bases). Per germline, CDR1 WSHSY and CDR2 SAAADI. V lost 6 bases to trimming and J lost 8 bases, with 16 bases between them. The CDR3 is made up of 13 amino acids.

V is TRBV25-1 and J is TRBJ2-3; possible D gene TRBD2, 6 bases. The CDR3 is 14 residues long. V lost 3 bases and J 6 bases, leaving 13 bases between the germline ends. Germline CDR1 is MGHDK and CDR2 is SYGVNS. The CDR3 sequence is CASSEWGEEDTQYF. CDR3 in DNA: TGTGCCAGCAGTGAGTGGGGGGAAGAGGATACGCAGTATTTT. The full variable domain, in which reference TRBV25-1 and TRBJ2-3 provide the parts outside the CDR3, is EADIYQTPRYLVIGTGKKITLECSQTMGHDKMYWYQQDPGMELHLIHYSYGVNSTEKGDLSSESTVSRIRTEHFPLTLESARPSHTSQYLCASSEWGEEDTQYFGPGTRLTVL.

The gene calls are TRBV5-1 and TRBJ1-5; 9 nucleotides line up with TRBD1. Germline-derived CDR1 and CDR2 are SGHRS and YFSETQ. This CDR3 is built from 14 residues. V trimming: 2 bases; J trimming: 8 bases; junction bases outside the gene matches: 5. The CDR3 reads CASSLQGAPEPQHF. DNA of the CDR3: TGCGCCAGCAGCTTACAGGGGGCTCCGGAGCCCCAGCATTTT.

This rearrangement joins TRBV29-1 to TRBJ1-1, with 8 positions matching TRBD1. CDR3 length: 15 amino acids. J lost 1 base, V lost 2 bases, and 6 bases had no gene match. CDR1 is SQVTM, CDR2 ANQGSEA, per germline. The DNA of the CDR3 is TGCAGCGTTGAAAAGGGGGACAGGAGGAACACTGAAGCTTTCTTT. This sequence encodes CSVEKGDRRNTEAFF.

The chain has TRBV29-1 and TRBJ1-3, with 7 bases identical to TRBD1. From germline, CDR1 is SQVTM and CDR2 ANQGSEA. This CDR3 comprises 12 residues. Germline trimming cut 7 bases from V and 2 bases from J; bases unmatched to any gene: 2. DNA of the CDR3: TGCAGCGCAGGGGGACCTGGAAACACCATATATTTT. It is translated as CSAGGPGNTIYF.

The V gene is TRBV6-2 or TRBV6-3, the J gene TRBJ2-7; 9 positions match TRBD1. With V trimmed by 1 base and J by 2 bases, 3 bases remained unmatched. Germline V lookup: CDR1 MNHEY, CDR2 SVGEGT. The CDR3 is 15 residues long. The CDR3 DNA is TGTGCCAGCAGTTACTTCGGGACAGGGACCTACGAGCAGTACTTC. It encodes CASSYFGTGTYEQYF.

The chain links TRBV27 to TRBJ1-4, with a tentative D call TRBD1 (5 bases). The CDR3 spans 18 residues. The germline V gene encodes CDR1 MNHEY and CDR2 SMNVEV (reference sequence). V was cut by 6 bases and J by 0 bases, with 20 bases left in between. The DNA of the CDR3 is TGTGCCAGCAGCCCCTTGCAGGGAGGTTTTTCAACTAATGAAAAACTGTTTTTT. Amino acid sequence: CASSPLQGGFSTNEKLFF. The complete variable domain, with remaining parts taken from reference TRBV27 and TRBJ1-4, reads EAQVTQNPRYLITVTGKKLTVTCSQNMNHEYMSWYRQDPGLGLRQIYYSMNVEVTDKGDVPEGYKVSRKEKRNFPLILESPSPNQTSLYFCASSPLQGGFSTNEKLFFGSGTQLSVL.

The CDR3 here is CASSLGGTGGSPLHF. The CDR3 coding sequence is TGTGCCAGCAGCTTGGGCGGGACAGGGGGCTCACCCCTCCACTTT. V usage is TRBV5-5 and J usage is TRBJ1-6; 12 nucleotides align to TRBD1. Trimming cost V 0 bases and J 10 bases; bases outside gene matches: 2. CDR1 and CDR2 (germline): SGHKS, YYEKEE (reference sequence). The length of the CDR3 is 15 residues.